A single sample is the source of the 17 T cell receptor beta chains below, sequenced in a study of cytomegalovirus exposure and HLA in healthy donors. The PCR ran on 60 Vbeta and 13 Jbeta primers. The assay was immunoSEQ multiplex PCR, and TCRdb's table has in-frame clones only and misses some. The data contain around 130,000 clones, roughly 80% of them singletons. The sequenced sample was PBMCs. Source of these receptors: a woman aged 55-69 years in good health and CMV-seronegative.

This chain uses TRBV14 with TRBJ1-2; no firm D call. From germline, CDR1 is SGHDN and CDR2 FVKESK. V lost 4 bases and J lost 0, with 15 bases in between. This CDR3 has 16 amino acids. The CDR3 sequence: CASSPIQRAPNYGYTF. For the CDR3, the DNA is TGTGCCAGCAGCCCGATCCAGAGGGCCCCTAACTATGGCTACACCTTC. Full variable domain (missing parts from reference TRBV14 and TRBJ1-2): EAGVTQFPSHSVIEKGQTVTLRCDPISGHDNLYWYRRVMGKEIKFLLHFVKESKQDESGMPNNRFLAERTGGTYSTLKVQPAELEDSGVYFCASSPIQRAPNYGYTFGSGTRLTVV.

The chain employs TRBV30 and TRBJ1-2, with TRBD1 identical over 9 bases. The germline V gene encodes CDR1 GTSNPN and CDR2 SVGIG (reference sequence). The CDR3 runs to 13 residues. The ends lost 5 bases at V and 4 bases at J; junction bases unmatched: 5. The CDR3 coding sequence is TGTGCCTGGGCACGGACAGGGGCCTATGGCTACACCTTC. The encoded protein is CAWARTGAYGYTF.

Here the CDR3 reads CASSTRQGGETQYF. The CDR3 DNA sequence: TGCGCCAGCAGCACAAGACAGGGGGGAGAGACCCAGTACTTC. The gene calls are TRBV5-1 and TRBJ2-5; TRBD1 matches at 9 bases. Per germline, CDR1 SGHRS and CDR2 YFSETQ. The CDR3 is 14 amino acids. J lost 4 bases, V lost 4 bases, and 5 bases had no gene match.

The CDR3 region is CASSESGTGARDEQFF. The CDR3 DNA reads TGCGCCAGCAGTGAGTCGGGGACAGGGGCGCGGGATGAGCAGTTCTTC. V gene TRBV10-2 combines with J gene TRBJ2-1; 10 nucleotides line up with TRBD1. The germline gives CDR1 WSHSY, CDR2 SAAADI. The CDR3 loop spans 16 amino acids. Trimming took 0 bases from V and 8 from J; bases not matched to a gene: 7.

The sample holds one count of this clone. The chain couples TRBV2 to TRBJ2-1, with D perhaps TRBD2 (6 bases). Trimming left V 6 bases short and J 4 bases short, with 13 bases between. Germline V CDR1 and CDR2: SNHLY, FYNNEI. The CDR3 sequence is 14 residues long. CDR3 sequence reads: CASSVGGGYNEQFF. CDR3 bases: TGTGCCAGCAGCGTTGGGGGAGGATACAATGAGCAGTTCTTC.

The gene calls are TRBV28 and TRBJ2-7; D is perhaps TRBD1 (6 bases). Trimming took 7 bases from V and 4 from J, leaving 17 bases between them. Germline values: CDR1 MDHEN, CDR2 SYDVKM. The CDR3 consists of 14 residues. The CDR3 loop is CASTPGTYGYEQYF. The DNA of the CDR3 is TGTGCCAGCACCCCCGGGACATATGGATACGAGCAGTACTTC.

The CDR3 loop reads CASSVETGYSYNEQFF. The CDR3 DNA reads TGTGCCAGCAGCGTAGAGACAGGATATTCCTACAATGAGCAGTTCTTC. J is TRBJ2-1 and V is TRBV9; the D gene is possibly TRBD1 (6 bases). Germline CDR1 is SGDLS and CDR2 is YYNGEE. Trimming took off 0 bases at V and 1 base at J, with 11 bases between the two ends. This CDR3 is built from 16 residues.

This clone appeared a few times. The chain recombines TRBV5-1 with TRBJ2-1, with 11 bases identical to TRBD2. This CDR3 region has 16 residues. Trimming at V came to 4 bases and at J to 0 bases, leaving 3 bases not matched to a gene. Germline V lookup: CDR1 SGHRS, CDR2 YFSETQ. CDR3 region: CASSGTSGGSYNEQFF. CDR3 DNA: TGCGCCAGCAGCGGTACTAGCGGGGGCTCCTACAATGAGCAGTTCTTC.

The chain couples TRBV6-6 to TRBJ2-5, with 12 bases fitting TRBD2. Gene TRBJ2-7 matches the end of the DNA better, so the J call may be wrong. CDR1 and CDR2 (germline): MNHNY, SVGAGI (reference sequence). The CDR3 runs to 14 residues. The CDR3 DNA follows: TGTGCCAGCAGTTCGACTAGCGGGAGCTACGAGCAGTACTTC. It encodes CASSSTSGSYEQYF.

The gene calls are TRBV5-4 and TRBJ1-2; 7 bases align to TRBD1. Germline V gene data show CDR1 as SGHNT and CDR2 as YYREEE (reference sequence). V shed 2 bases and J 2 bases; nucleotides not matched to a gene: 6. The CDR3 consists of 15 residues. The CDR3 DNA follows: TGTGCCAGCAGCTTCACAGGGGCTAGAAACTATGGCTACACCTTC. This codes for CASSFTGARNYGYTF. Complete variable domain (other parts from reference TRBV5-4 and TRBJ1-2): ETGVTQSPTHLIKTRGQQVTLRCSSQSGHNTVSWYQQALGQGPQFIFQYYREEENGRGNFPPRFSGLQFPNYSSELNVNALELDDSALYLCASSFTGARNYGYTFGSGTRLTVV.

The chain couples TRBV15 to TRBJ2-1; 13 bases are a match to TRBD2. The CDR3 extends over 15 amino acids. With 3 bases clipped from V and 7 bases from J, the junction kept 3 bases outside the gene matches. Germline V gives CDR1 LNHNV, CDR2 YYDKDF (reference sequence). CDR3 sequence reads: CATSSGLAGVNEQFF. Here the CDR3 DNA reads TGTGCCACCAGCAGCGGACTAGCGGGAGTGAATGAGCAGTTCTTC. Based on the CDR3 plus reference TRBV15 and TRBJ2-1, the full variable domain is DAMVIQNPRYQVTQFGKPVTLSCSQTLNHNVMYWYQQKSSQAPKLLFHYYDKDFNNEADTPDNFQSRRPNTSFCFLDIRSPGLGDTAMYLCATSSGLAGVNEQFFGPGTRLTVL.

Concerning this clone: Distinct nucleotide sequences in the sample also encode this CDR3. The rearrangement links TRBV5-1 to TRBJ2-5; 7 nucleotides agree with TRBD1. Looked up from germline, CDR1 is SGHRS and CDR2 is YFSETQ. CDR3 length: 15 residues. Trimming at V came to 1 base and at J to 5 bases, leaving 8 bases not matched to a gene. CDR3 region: CASSLRGTALETQYF. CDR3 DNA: TGCGCCAGCAGCTTGAGAGGGACAGCATTGGAGACCCAGTACTTC. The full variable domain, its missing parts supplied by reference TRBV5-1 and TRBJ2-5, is KAGVTQTPRYLIKTRGQQVTLSCSPISGHRSVSWYQQTPGQGLQFLFEYFSETQRNKGNFPGRFSGRQFSNSRSEMNVSTLELGDSALYLCASSLRGTALETQYFGPGTRLLVL.

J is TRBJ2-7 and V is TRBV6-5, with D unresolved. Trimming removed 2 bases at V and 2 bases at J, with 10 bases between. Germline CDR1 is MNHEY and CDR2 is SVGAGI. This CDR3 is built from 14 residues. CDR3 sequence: CASSYLGGAYEQYF. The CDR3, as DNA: TGTGCCAGCAGTTACCTCGGCGGCGCCTACGAGCAGTACTTC.

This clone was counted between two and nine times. The CDR3 coding sequence is TGTGCCAGCAGCTTGAGACAGGACGCTAACTATGGCTACACCTTC. It codes for CASSLRQDANYGYTF. The chain is built from TRBV5-4 and TRBJ1-2; TRBD1 is a possible D gene (6 bases). Trimming took 1 base from V and 0 from J, leaving 10 bases between them. The CDR3 length is 15 residues. Germline V gives CDR1 SGHNT, CDR2 YYREEE (reference sequence).

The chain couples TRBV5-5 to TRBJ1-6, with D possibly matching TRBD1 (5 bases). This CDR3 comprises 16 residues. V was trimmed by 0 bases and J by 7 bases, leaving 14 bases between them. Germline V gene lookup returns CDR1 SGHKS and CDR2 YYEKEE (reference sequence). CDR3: CASSLETGTANSPLHF. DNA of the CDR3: TGTGCCAGCAGCTTGGAAACCGGGACTGCAAATTCACCCCTCCACTTT.

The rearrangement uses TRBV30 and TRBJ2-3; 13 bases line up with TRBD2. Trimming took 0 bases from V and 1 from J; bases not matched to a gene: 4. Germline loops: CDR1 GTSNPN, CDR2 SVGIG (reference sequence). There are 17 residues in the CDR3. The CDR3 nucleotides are TGTGCCTGGAGTGTTGCCGGACTAGCGGGAGGCACAGATACGCAGTATTTT. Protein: CAWSVAGLAGGTDTQYF.

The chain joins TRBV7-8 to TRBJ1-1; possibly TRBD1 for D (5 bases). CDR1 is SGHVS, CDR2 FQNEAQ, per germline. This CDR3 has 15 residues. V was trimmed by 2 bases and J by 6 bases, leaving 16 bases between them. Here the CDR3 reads CASSLTGRGKAEAFF. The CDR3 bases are TGTGCCAGCAGCTTAACAGGACGGGGGAAGGCTGAAGCTTTCTTT.